This TCR beta chain was sequenced during a study of regulatory T cells in long-lasting Graves disease. The sample's time point: persistent/refractory GD, antithyroid drugs over 5 years with positive TRAb. Generation of the TCR library employed RNA extracted from PBMCs. Broader study findings: Favored usage of TRBV28, TRBJ1-2 and TRBJ2-5 was recorded in persistent disease.

TCR beta libraries were built with iRepertoire HTBI primers and Arm-PCR of CDR3 regions. MiXCR, applied by TCRdb to the multiplex PCR reads, yields one record per CDR3 protein. In the table there are 500,000 to 800,000 distinct CDR3 sequences, about 32% of which are singletons. This CDR3 has 13 residues. With 7 bases removed from V and 1 base from J, the gap between germline ends came to 10 bases. Germline values: CDR1 LNHDA, CDR2 SQIVND (reference sequence). This clonotype was counted only a few times. Its antigen is not identified. Sequenced here: peripheral blood mononuclear cells (PBMCs), sampled when the disease was refractory, from a patient treated with antithyroid drugs. The chain combines TRBV19 with TRBJ1-1; the D gene is possibly TRBD1 (6 bases). This sequence was found in a female donor with Graves disease. Written as DNA, the CDR3 is TGTGCCAGTACCGGACAGCCGAACACTGAAGCTTTCTTT. Its protein is CASTGQPNTEAFF. Drawing the rest from reference TRBV19 and TRBJ1-1, the complete variable domain is DGGITQSPKYLFRKEGQNVTLSCEQNLNHDAMYWYRQDPGQGLRLIYYSQIVNDFQKGDIAEGYSVSREKKESFPLTVTSAQKNPTAFYLCASTGQPNTEAFFGQGTRLTVV.